This T cell receptor beta chain was recovered during a study of PD-L1 blockade in urothelial cancer. Sequenced by immunoSEQ multiplex PCR; TCRdb stores in-frame clones only, minus some. The sample lists roughly 100,000 clones, around 92% occurring once. As to time point: pretreatment peripheral blood. The CDR3 runs to 16 residues. Germline assignment: CDR1 MDHEN and CDR2 SYDVKM. Trimming left V 3 bases short and J 1 base short, with 15 bases between. The specimen was PBMCs, collected around atezolizumab (anti-PD-L1) treatment. This chain connects TRBV28 to TRBJ1-1, with D perhaps TRBD1 (6 bases). This clonotype was obtained from a woman older than 75 with urothelial cancer. The CDR3 reads CASSFQGPRGNTEAFF. CDR3 DNA sequence: TGTGCCAGCAGTTTCCAGGGCCCCAGGGGGAACACTGAAGCTTTCTTT. Complete variable domain (other parts from reference TRBV28 and TRBJ1-1): DVKVTQSSRYLVKRTGEKVFLECVQDMDHENMFWYRQDPGLGLRLIYFSYDVKMKEKGDIPEGYSVSREKKERFSLILESASTNQTSMYLCASSFQGPRGNTEAFFGQGTRLTVV.